These 5 T cell receptor beta chains were sequenced from one sample in a study of T cell responses to AZD1222 COVID-19 vaccine. Clones were sequenced by immunoSEQ multiplex PCR, and TCRdb holds only the in-frame ones, with some missing. The sample yields 70,000 or so clones, roughly 85% seen once. The starting material was peripheral blood, obtained 28 days after the second AZD1222 dose. All receptors derive from an adult who received the AZD1222 COVID-19 vaccine.

The chain couples TRBV7-8 to TRBJ2-3; D is uncertain. The CDR3 is made up of 17 amino acids. The germline gives CDR1 SGHVS, CDR2 FQNEAQ. The V and J ends lost 5 bases and 0 bases respectively, with 18 bases between them. The CDR3 loop is CASSGVFGPSSTDTQYF. The CDR3 DNA follows: TGTGCCAGCAGCGGTGTGTTTGGACCTTCTAGCACAGATACGCAGTATTTT.

This chain links TRBV29-1 with TRBJ2-7; 11 bases match TRBD2. Germline V gene sequence: CDR1 SQVTM, CDR2 ANQGSEA. The CDR3 totals 13 residues. V dropped 3 bases and J dropped 6; count of bases not matched to a gene: 4. CDR3: CSVDPGTSGEQYF. DNA for the CDR3: TGCAGCGTTGACCCTGGGACTAGCGGCGAGCAGTACTTC.

V is TRBV27 and J is TRBJ1-3; D unclear. Between the trimmed V and J ends, which lost 3 bases and 1 base, there was a span of 10 bases. Germline CDR1 and CDR2: MNHEY and SMNVEV (reference sequence). The CDR3 consists of 15 residues. CDR3 nucleotides: TGTGCCAGCAGTTTGAAGGGATTTTCTGGAAACACCATATATTTT. Encoded protein: CASSLKGFSGNTIYF.

This sequence joins TRBV2 and TRBJ2-3, with D hard to call. Trimming removed 6 bases at V and 2 bases at J, with 6 bases between. Germline loops: CDR1 SNHLY, CDR2 FYNNEI. This CDR3 region has 12 residues. DNA of the CDR3: TGTGCCAGCAGCGCGTACACAGATACGCAGTATTTT. The encoded protein is CASSAYTDTQYF.

The chain carries TRBV6-4 and TRBJ1-6; no clear D. There are 16 residues in the CDR3. Germline V gene lookup returns CDR1 MRHNA and CDR2 SNTAGT. V gave up 0 bases and J gave up 4 bases, with 10 bases separating them. The CDR3 DNA reads TGTGCCAGCAGTGACTCGTGGCAGGAATATAATTCACCCCTCCACTTT. It is translated as CASSDSWQEYNSPLHF.